The sequence of this TCR beta chain was determined in a study of blood T cell repertoires in COVID-19 (dated by TCRdb to the early 2020s). Context from the whole study: The collaborator samples originated in the United States, Italy and Spain and spanned the acute and convalescent phases of COVID-19. Nearly every sample came with metadata listing a de-identified subject ID, COVID-19 status, age in years and sex. HLA class I and class II types, where available, came from metadata supplied by the sample provider rather than from assay-based typing. The repertoires were released in a freely available public database intended as a resource for research on the immune response to SARS-CoV-2. Deeply sampled blood TCRbeta repertoires from subjects exposed to, actively infected with, or recovered from COVID-19 were included in the dataset. The samples were drawn from two sources: the first 160 participants of the ongoing ImmuneRACE study, and over 950 subjects contributed by 6 global collaborators. The material from the prospective study consisted of cDNA or gDNA derived from T cells, B-cell-depleted T cells, or PBMCs. What the study reported, not specific to this receptor: The amount of clinical and demographic metadata varied by source and participant and was provided uncurated.

A second Seattle source provided samples from volunteer blood donors who had recovered from COVID-19. Collaborating institutions collected whole blood in K2EDTA tubes following their own protocols. For TCRbeta analysis, collaborators shipped samples as frozen whole blood, isolated PBMCs, or DNA extracted from either of those sample types. TCRbeta CDR3 regions were amplified from genomic DNA by means of the immunoSEQ Assay, a bias-controlled multiplex PCR. The paper's data handling went like this. Within the assay, amplification of reference gene primers was used to estimate how many nucleated cells each sample contained. To quantify the absolute abundance of each unique TCRbeta CDR3 rearrangement, sequence reads were collapsed and filtered. For each sample, productive Simpson clonality was calculated as the square root of Simpson's diversity index over productive rearrangements. TCRdb took over this immuneACCESS table, retaining in-frame rearrangements with V and J assigned. Such tables are incomplete; in checked studies, under half of the missing clones stem from an unresolved V gene, and the remainder is unexplained. V, J and clone size reflect that table, while D and trimming were determined from the DNA. This sample lists 250,000 or so clones; around 83% were detected once. The ten largest account for roughly 1.4% of the sample.

Comment on this clone: Its antigen remains unidentified. Within one base of it there is no much larger clone, and no base qualities were kept.

V is shortened by 0 bases, J by 6 bases, and the region joining them spans 12 bases. CDR3 length: 15 amino acids, cysteine to phenylalanine. The kept DNA is CDR3 alone, 45 bases in frame from the first base. CDR1 and CDR2 are drawn from the germline V gene: SGHAT, FQNNGV. This receptor was identified in a woman aged 40 to 49 who had recovered from COVID-19. The chain was built from TRBV11-2 and TRBJ2-1, and TRBD1 may be the D gene, going by 6 matching bases. The sequenced sample consisted of peripheral blood. The DNA reads as follows: TGTGCCAGCAGCTTAGAACCAGGGGATGTCAATGAGCAGTTCTTC. This codes for CASSLEPGDVNEQFF.